Detailed here is one T cell receptor beta chain. Its antigen is undetermined. The likely explanation is a read error, given a far larger clone one base away. This record comes from a study of regulatory T cells in long-lasting Graves disease. Time point defined: newly diagnosed GD, antithyroid drugs for less than 3 months. PBMCs were the source of the RNA used for TCR sequencing. Staff drew roughly 10 milliliters of peripheral blood into EDTA tubes. V dropped 6 bases and J dropped 3 bases, with 14 bases sitting between them. CDR1 and CDR2 (germline): SGHAT, FQNNGV. CDR3 size: 14 residues. General study points: Persistent disease preferred TRBV28, TRBJ1-2 and TRBJ2-5; new disease, TRBV20-1 and TRBJ2-1. Persistent patients had more shared public clonotypes (about 2,800) than new patients (approximately 970).

According to the study, TCR beta libraries were built with iRepertoire HTBI primers and CDR3-region Arm-PCR. TCRdb re-derived calls from the multiplex PCR reads in MiXCR, one entry per CDR3 protein. Of under 300,000 distinct CDR3 sequences listed, roughly a fifth were seen once; the top ten hold about 15%. The receptor's source is a female donor with Graves disease. Source: peripheral blood mononuclear cells (PBMCs), taken at new diagnosis, from a patient treated with antithyroid drugs. This sequence joins TRBV11-2 and TRBJ2-5; D tentatively fits TRBD1 or TRBD2 (5 bases each). As DNA, the CDR3 is TGTGCCAGCAGGGAACTTAGAGGGGAAGAGACCCAGTACTTC. Translation: CASRELRGEETQYF.